This TCR beta chain stems from a study of cytomegalovirus exposure and HLA in healthy donors. Study results and limitations: Most TCR beta V segments were productive about 87% or about 30% of the time in an earlier analysis.

This CDR3 is 13 amino acids long. Germline V lookup: CDR1 MNHNY, CDR2 SVGAGI (reference sequence). V was cut by 2 bases and J by 5 bases, with 10 bases left in between. In this sample, this clone turned up a few times. Its target is unknown. Amplification used 60 Vbeta primers and 13 Jbeta primers. The assay was immunoSEQ multiplex PCR, and TCRdb's table has in-frame clones only and misses some. This sample yields 100,000 to 150,000 clones, of which about 11% are seen a single time; approximately 4.5% belongs to the top ten. The sequencing input was PBMCs. This sequence originates from a woman between 18 and 29 years old in good health and CMV-seropositive. The chain combines TRBV6-6 with TRBJ2-7; D gene ambiguous. The CDR3 DNA follows: TGTGCCAGCAGTTACAACACGCCTGACGAGCAGTACTTC. It codes for CASSYNTPDEQYF.